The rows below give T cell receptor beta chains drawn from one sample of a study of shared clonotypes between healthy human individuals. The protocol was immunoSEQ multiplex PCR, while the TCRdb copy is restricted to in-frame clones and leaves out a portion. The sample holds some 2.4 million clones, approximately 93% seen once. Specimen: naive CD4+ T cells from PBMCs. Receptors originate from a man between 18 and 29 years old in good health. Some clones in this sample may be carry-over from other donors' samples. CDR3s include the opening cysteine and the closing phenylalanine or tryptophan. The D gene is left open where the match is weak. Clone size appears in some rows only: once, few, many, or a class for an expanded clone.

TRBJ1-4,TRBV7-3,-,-,CASSLRIGNEKLFF,TGTGCCAGCAGCCTCAGAATTGGTAATGAAAAACTGTTTTTT
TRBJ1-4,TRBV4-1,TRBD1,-,CASSPSGGHEKLFF,TGCGCCAGCAGCCCCTCAGGGGGTCATGAAAAACTGTTTTTT
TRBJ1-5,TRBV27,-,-,CASSLHGWGQPQHF,TGTGCCAGCAGTTTACACGGGTGGGGTCAGCCCCAGCATTTT
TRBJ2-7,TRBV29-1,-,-,CSVARVGEQYF,TGCAGCGTAGCTAGGGTCGGCGAGCAGTACTTC
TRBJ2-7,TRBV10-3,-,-,CAIRERGYEQYF,TGTGCCATCAGAGAGAGGGGTTACGAGCAGTACTTC
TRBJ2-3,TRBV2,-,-,CASSVDFSTDTQYF,TGTGCCAGCAGTGTTGACTTTTCCACAGATACGCAGTATTTT
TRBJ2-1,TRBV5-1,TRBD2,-,CASSKWTSGRAQNEQFF,TGCGCCAGCAGCAAATGGACTAGCGGGAGGGCCCAGAATGAGCAGTTCTTC
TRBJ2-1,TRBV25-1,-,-,CASSDMREWNEQFF,TGTGCCAGCAGTGATATGAGGGAGTGGAATGAGCAGTTCTTC
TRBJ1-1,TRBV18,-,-,CASSPPQGNTEAFF,TGTGCCAGCTCCCCCCCGCAGGGGAACACTGAAGCTTTCTTT
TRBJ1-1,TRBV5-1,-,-,CASSLTEGVTEAFF,TGCGCCAGCAGCTTGACCGAGGGCGTCACTGAAGCTTTCTTT
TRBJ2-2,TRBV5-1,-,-,CASRADISGELFF,TGCGCCAGCAGGGCAGACATCTCCGGGGAGCTGTTTTTT
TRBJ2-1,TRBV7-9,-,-,CAGGGINNEQFF,TGTGCCGGAGGCGGGATAAACAATGAGCAGTTCTTC
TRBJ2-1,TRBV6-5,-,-,CASSSQYTEQFF,TGTGCCAGCAGTTCACAATATACTGAGCAGTTCTTC
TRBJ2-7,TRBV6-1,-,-,CASSVLRGDYEQYF,TGTGCCAGCAGTGTTCTCCGAGGGGATTACGAGCAGTACTTC
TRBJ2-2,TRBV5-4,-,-,CASSRADTGELFF,TGTGCCAGCAGCCGGGCCGACACCGGGGAGCTGTTTTTT
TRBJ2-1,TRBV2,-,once,CASRFSANEQFF,TGTGCCAGCAGATTTAGCGCTAATGAGCAGTTCTTC
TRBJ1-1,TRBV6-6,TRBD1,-,CASSYDPKTGGPEAFF,TGTGCCAGCAGTTACGACCCCAAGACAGGGGGTCCTGAAGCTTTCTTT
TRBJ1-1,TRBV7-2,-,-,CASSLVPLNTEAFF,TGTGCCAGCAGCTTAGTCCCTCTGAACACTGAAGCTTTCTTT
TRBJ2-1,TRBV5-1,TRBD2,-,CASSPGTSGSSVNEQFF,TGCGCCAGCAGCCCAGGGACTAGCGGCAGCTCGGTGAATGAGCAGTTCTTC
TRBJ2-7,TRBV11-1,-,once,CASSLDGARSYEQYF,TGTGCCAGCAGCTTAGACGGGGCTAGGTCCTACGAGCAGTACTTC
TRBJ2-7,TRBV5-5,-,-,CASSLGRGFSSYEQYF,TGTGCCAGCAGCTTGGGGCGCGGTTTTAGCTCCTACGAGCAGTACTTC
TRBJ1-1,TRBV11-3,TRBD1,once,CASSLGQGTEAFF,TGTGCCAGCAGCCTGGGACAGGGCACTGAAGCTTTCTTT
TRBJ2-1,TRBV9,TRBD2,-,CASSVGLAGSNEQFF,TGTGCCAGCAGCGTAGGACTAGCGGGGAGTAATGAGCAGTTCTTC
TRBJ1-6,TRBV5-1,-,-,CASSQNTDSPLHF,TGCGCCAGCAGCCAAAACACGGATTCACCCCTCCACTTT
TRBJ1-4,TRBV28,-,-,CASSSQGTGAEKLFF,TGTGCCAGCAGTTCACAGGGAACGGGGGCTGAAAAACTGTTTTTT
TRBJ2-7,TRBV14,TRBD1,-,CASSQAGTGSYEQYF,TGTGCCAGCAGCCAAGCAGGGACAGGGTCCTACGAGCAGTACTTC
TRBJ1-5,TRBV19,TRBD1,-,CATRRDRVNQPQHF,TGTGCCACCAGAAGGGACAGGGTCAATCAGCCCCAGCATTTT
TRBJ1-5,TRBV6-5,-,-,CASSYGSNGGNQPQHF,TGTGCCAGCAGTTACGGGTCCAACGGGGGTAATCAGCCCCAGCATTTT
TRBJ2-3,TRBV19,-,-,CASTPPGDTQYF,TGTGCCAGTACCCCCCCTGGCGATACGCAGTATTTT
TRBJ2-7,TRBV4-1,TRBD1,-,CASSQAPDRGYEQYF,TGCGCCAGCAGCCAAGCCCCCGACAGGGGTTACGAGCAGTACTTC
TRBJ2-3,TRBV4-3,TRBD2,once,CASSPGRVRADTQYF,TGCGCCAGCAGCCCCGGGAGGGTACGCGCAGATACGCAGTATTTT
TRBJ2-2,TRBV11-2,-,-,CASSQEGYNTGELFF,TGTGCCAGCAGTCAAGAGGGTTATAACACCGGGGAGCTGTTTTTT
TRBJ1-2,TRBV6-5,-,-,CASSPTLGVSRGYTF,TGTGCCAGCAGCCCAACTTTAGGTGTTTCCCGCGGCTACACCTTC
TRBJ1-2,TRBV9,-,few,CASSPTAGANYGYTF,TGTGCCAGCAGCCCCACCGCGGGGGCTAACTATGGCTACACCTTC
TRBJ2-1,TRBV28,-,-,CASRTSEGGYNEQFF,TGTGCCAGCAGGACGTCCGAAGGGGGCTACAATGAGCAGTTCTTC
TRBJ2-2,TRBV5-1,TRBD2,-,CASSLIAGPPGELFF,TGCGCCAGCAGCTTGATAGCGGGACCCCCCGGGGAGCTGTTTTTT
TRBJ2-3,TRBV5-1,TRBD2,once,CASSSPLAGGIDTQYF,TGCGCCAGCAGCTCCCCCCTGGCGGGAGGAATAGATACGCAGTATTTT
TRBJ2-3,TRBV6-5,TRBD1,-,CASSYSRGYTDTQYF,TGTGCCAGCAGTTACTCCAGGGGGTACACAGATACGCAGTATTTT
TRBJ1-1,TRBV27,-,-,CASSLRVAAEAFF,TGTGCCAGCAGTTTACGAGTGGCCGCTGAAGCTTTCTTT
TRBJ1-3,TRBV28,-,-,CASTAGDTIYF,TGTGCCAGCACCGCCGGGGACACCATATATTTT
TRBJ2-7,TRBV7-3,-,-,CASSPNARQFYEQYF,TGTGCCAGCAGTCCAAACGCTAGACAGTTCTACGAGCAGTACTTC
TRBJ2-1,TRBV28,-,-,CASGRASSYNEQFF,TGTGCCAGCGGGCGAGCGTCCTCCTACAATGAGCAGTTCTTC
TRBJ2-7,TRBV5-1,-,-,CASSRTPVAGVPYEQYF,TGCGCCAGCAGCCGTACGCCCGTAGCCGGGGTTCCCTACGAGCAGTACTTC
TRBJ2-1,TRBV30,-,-,CAWSVSSGVNEQFF,TGTGCCTGGAGTGTATCGAGCGGAGTCAATGAGCAGTTCTTC
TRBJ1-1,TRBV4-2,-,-,CASSQGQEAFF,TGTGCCAGCAGCCAAGGCCAAGAAGCTTTCTTT
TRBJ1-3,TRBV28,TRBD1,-,CASSSGQGANTIYF,TGTGCCAGCAGCTCCGGACAGGGGGCGAACACCATATATTTT
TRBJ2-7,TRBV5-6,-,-,CASSLGRYSYEQYF,TGTGCCAGCAGCTTGGGTCGGTACTCCTACGAGCAGTACTTC
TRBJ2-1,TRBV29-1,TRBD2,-,CSVEERLAGGGEQFF,TGCAGCGTTGAAGAACGACTAGCGGGAGGTGGTGAGCAGTTCTTC
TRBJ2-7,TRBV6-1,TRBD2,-,CASKRKREDSYEQYF,TGTGCCAGCAAACGGAAGCGGGAGGACTCCTACGAGCAGTACTTC
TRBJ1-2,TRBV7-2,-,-,CASSLRVDYGYTF,TGTGCCAGCAGCTTGCGAGTCGACTATGGCTACACCTTC
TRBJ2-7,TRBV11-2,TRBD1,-,CASSLGGTGSYEQYF,TGTGCCAGCAGCTTGGGAGGGACAGGGTCCTACGAGCAGTACTTC
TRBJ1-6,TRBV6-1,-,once,CASSGYEVWSSYNSPLHF,TGTGCCAGCAGTGGATATGAAGTTTGGTCCTCCTATAATTCACCCCTCCACTTT
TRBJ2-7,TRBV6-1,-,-,CASSEQGYEQYF,TGTGCCAGCAGTGAACAGGGCTACGAGCAGTACTTC
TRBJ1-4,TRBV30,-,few,CAWSMGPNEKLFF,TGTGCCTGGAGTATGGGTCCTAATGAAAAACTGTTTTTT
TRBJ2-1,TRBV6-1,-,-,CASRPPELVHNEQFF,TGTGCCAGCAGACCTCCCGAGTTGGTCCACAATGAGCAGTTCTTC
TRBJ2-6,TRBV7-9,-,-,CASSLASANVLTF,TGTGCCAGCAGCCTCGCCTCAGCCAACGTCCTGACTTTC
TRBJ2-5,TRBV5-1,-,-,CASSQQLGRGKETQYF,TGCGCCAGCAGCCAGCAGCTTGGCCGGGGGAAAGAGACCCAGTACTTC
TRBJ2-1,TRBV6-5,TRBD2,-,CASSYPGLAGGREQFF,TGTGCCAGCAGTTACCCGGGACTAGCGGGAGGTCGTGAGCAGTTCTTC
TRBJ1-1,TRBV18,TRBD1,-,CASSRQGFTEAFF,TGTGCCAGCTCAAGACAGGGATTCACTGAAGCTTTCTTT